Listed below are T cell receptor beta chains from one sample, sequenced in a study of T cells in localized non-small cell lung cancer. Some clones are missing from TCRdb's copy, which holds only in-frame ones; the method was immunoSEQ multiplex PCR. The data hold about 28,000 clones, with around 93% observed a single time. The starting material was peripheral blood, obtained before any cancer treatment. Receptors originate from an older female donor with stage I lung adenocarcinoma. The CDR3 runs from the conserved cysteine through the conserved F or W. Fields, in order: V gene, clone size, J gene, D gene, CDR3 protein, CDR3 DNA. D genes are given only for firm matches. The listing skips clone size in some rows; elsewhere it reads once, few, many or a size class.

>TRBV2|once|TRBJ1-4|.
CASSGQFTNEKLFF
TGTGCCAGCAGTGGACAGTTTACTAATGAAAAACTGTTTTTT
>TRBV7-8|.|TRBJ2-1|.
CASSLTPTRGGEQFF
TGTGCCAGCAGCTTAACCCCGACCAGGGGTGGTGAGCAGTTCTTC
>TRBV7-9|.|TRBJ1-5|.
CASSLAVGDRLQPQHF
TGTGCCAGCAGCTTAGCAGTCGGGGACCGGCTTCAGCCCCAGCATTTT
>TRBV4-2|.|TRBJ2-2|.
CASSQELQGDTGELFF
TGTGCCAGCAGCCAAGAACTACAGGGAGACACCGGGGAGCTGTTTTTT
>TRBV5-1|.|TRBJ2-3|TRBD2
CASRAGVGDTQYF
TGCGCCAGCAGGGCGGGGGTAGGAGATACGCAGTATTTT
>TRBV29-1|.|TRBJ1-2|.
CSVSTNYGYTF
TGCAGCGTTAGTACTAACTATGGCTACACCTTC
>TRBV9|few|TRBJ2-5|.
CASSVEPGLKTQYF
TGTGCCAGCAGCGTAGAGCCAGGGCTGAAGACCCAGTACTTC
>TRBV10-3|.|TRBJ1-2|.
CAISEGRDAYGYTF
TGTGCCATCAGTGAGGGACGGGACGCTTATGGCTACACCTTC
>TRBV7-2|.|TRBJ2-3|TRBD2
CASSKASGGIDTQYF
TGTGCCAGCAGCAAGGCTAGCGGTGGAATCGATACGCAGTATTTT
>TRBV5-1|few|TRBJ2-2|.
CASRDRKGEYNTGELFF
TGCGCCAGCCGAGACCGAAAAGGGGAGTATAACACCGGGGAGCTGTTTTTT
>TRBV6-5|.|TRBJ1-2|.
CASSLEGVAYGYTF
TGTGCCAGCAGTCTTGAGGGGGTGGCCTATGGCTACACCTTC
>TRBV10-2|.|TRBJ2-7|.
CASSDLSGNSYEQYF
TGCGCCAGCAGTGATTTATCCGGGAACTCCTACGAGCAGTACTTC
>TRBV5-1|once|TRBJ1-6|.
CASSLGGPGNSPLHF
TGCGCCAGCAGCTTGGGGGGGCCAGGGAATTCACCCCTCCACTTT
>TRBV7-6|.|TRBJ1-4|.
CASSLLPTKEKLFF
TGTGCCAGCAGCTTATTGCCCACGAAAGAAAAACTGTTTTTT
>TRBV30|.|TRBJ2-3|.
CAWSEQGWYTDTQYF
TGTGCCTGGAGTGAACAGGGTTGGTACACAGATACGCAGTATTTT
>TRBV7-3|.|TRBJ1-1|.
CASSLIRQDTEAFF
TGTGCCAGCAGCTTAATCAGACAAGACACTGAAGCTTTCTTT
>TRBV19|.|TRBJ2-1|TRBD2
CASSPSPGLAGGLWGEQFF
TGTGCCAGTAGTCCAAGTCCGGGACTAGCGGGAGGGCTATGGGGAGAGCAGTTCTTC
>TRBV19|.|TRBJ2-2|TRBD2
CASSSRLAGGELFF
TGTGCCAGTAGTTCGCGACTAGCCGGCGGGGAGCTGTTTTTT
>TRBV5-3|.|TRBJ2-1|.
CARSPRTVHNEQFF
TGTGCCAGAAGCCCAAGGACAGTCCACAATGAGCAGTTCTTC
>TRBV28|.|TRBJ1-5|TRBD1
CASRNDRGGDSNQPQHF
TGTGCCAGCAGGAATGACAGGGGAGGGGATAGCAATCAGCCCCAGCATTTT
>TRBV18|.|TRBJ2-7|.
CASSSGTTVYEQYF
TGTGCCAGCTCCTCCGGGACAACCGTTTACGAGCAGTACTTC
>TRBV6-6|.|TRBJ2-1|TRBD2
CASRDTSGDEQFF
TGTGCCAGCAGAGACACTAGCGGGGATGAGCAGTTCTTC
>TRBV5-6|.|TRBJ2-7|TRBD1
CASSLSFRDRIYEQYF
TGTGCCAGCAGCTTGTCTTTCCGGGACAGGATCTACGAGCAGTACTTC
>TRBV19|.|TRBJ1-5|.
CASQQISNQPQHF
TGTGCCAGTCAACAGATTAGCAATCAGCCCCAGCATTTT
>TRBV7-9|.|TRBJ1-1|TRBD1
CASSLEPQGAVTEAFF
TGTGCCAGCAGCTTAGAGCCACAGGGGGCAGTGACTGAAGCTTTCTTT
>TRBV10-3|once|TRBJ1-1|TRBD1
CAISVRDSNTEAFF
TGTGCCATCAGCGTCCGGGACAGCAACACTGAAGCTTTCTTT
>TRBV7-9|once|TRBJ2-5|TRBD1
CASSLAGTGSETQYF
TGTGCCAGCAGCTTAGCAGGGACAGGGAGTGAGACCCAGTACTTC
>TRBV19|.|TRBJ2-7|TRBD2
CASSSRLAGGYEQYF
TGTGCCAGTAGTTCGAGACTAGCGGGAGGTTACGAGCAGTACTTC
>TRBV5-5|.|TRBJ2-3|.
CASSSFKRSTDTQYF
TGTGCCAGCAGCTCCTTTAAGCGGAGCACAGATACGCAGTATTTT
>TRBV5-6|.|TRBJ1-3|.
CASTQTGSSDTIYF
TGTGCCAGCACCCAGACAGGCTCGTCGGACACCATATATTTT
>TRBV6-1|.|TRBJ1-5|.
CASTREFLGGQPQHF
TGTGCCAGCACCCGGGAATTCCTCGGGGGCCAGCCCCAGCATTTT
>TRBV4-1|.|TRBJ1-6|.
CASSQDPYRVNSPLHF
TGCGCCAGCAGCCAAGATCCTTACAGGGTGAATTCACCCCTCCACTTT
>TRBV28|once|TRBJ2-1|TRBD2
CASSSGRSGRASEQFF
TGTGCCAGCAGTTCCGGCCGAAGCGGGAGGGCCTCCGAGCAGTTCTTC
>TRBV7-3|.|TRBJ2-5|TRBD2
CASSLGGTSGAQGQYF
TGTGCCAGCAGCTTAGGTGGGACTAGCGGGGCCCAAGGCCAGTACTTC
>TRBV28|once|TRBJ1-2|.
CASRLREGGYTF
TGTGCCAGCAGGCTTAGGGAAGGTGGCTACACCTTC
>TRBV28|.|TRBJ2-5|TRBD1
CASSHRRRGRETQYF
TGTGCCAGCAGCCACCGCCGCAGGGGGCGTGAGACCCAGTACTTC
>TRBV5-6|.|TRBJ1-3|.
CASSRWWENTIYF
TGTGCCAGCAGCCGATGGTGGGAGAACACCATATATTTT
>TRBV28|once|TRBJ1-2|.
CASSLARGPLLYGYTF
TGTGCCAGCAGTTTGGCCCGGGGACCCCTTCTCTATGGCTACACCTTC
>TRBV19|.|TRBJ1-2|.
CASSMSSADYGYTF
TGTGCCAGTAGTATGTCTTCGGCAGATTATGGCTACACCTTC
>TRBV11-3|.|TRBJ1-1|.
CASSSQGVGTEAFF
TGTGCCAGCAGCTCGCAGGGTGTAGGCACTGAAGCTTTCTTT
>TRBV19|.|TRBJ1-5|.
CASSIAVYSNQPQHF
TGTGCCAGTAGTATCGCGGTTTATAGCAATCAGCCCCAGCATTTT
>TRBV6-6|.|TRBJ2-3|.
CASSYRRVPDTQYF
TGTGCCAGCAGTTACCGACGGGTCCCAGATACGCAGTATTTT
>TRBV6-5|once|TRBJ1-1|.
CASKRGSGLNTEAFF
TGTGCCAGTAAAAGGGGATCGGGGTTGAACACTGAAGCTTTCTTT
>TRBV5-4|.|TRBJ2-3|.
CASSLLTAQSGTQYF
TGTGCCAGCAGCTTGTTGACAGCGCAGTCGGGTACGCAGTATTTT
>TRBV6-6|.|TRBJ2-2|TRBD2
CASSYQREGPTGELFF
TGTGCCAGCAGTTACCAGCGGGAGGGCCCCACCGGGGAGCTGTTTTTT
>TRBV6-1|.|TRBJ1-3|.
CASSEARGASGNTIYF
TGTGCCAGCAGTGAAGCTAGGGGGGCGTCTGGAAACACCATATATTTT
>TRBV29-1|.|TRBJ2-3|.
CSAVTATDTQYF
TGCAGCGCCGTGACAGCTACAGATACGCAGTATTTT
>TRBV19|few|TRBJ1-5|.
CASSMRGSYSNQPQHF
TGTGCCAGTAGTATGAGGGGGTCGTATAGCAATCAGCCCCAGCATTTT